Listed here are 19 T cell receptor beta chains from one sample, sequenced in a study of patients and donors after allogeneic stem cell transplantation. In TCRdb, the RT-PCR reads were re-called with MiXCR into one record per CDR3 protein. The sample records about 70,000 distinct CDR3 sequences, more than 20% being singletons. The sequencing sample was made of blood, either unsorted or a sorted T cell fraction (not recorded which). These TCRs come from a human donor who was either an allogeneic HSCT recipient or a stem cell or donor lymphocyte infusion donor (not recorded which). It is not recorded whose cells these are; they may come from a transplant donor.

This clonotype was observed once. A read error may produce the germline difference seen at one junction end. The gene calls are TRBV7-6 and TRBJ2-1; 9 bases map to TRBD1. CDR3 length: 13 amino acids. The germline V gene has CDR1 SGHVS and CDR2 FNYEAQ. The CDR3 is CASSLGQTGGSVF. The CDR3 coding sequence is TGTGCCAGCAGCTTAGGCCAGACAGGGGGTAGTGTCTTC.

This clonotype occurred many times. V is TRBV7-2 and J is TRBJ1-5; no clear D gene. V was clipped by 2 bases and J by 4 bases, with 6 bases between them. The CDR3 spans 13 residues. CDR1 is SGHTA, CDR2 FQGNSA, per germline. The CDR3: CASSLLRNQPQHF. CDR3 sequence (DNA): TGTGCCAGCAGCTTACTGAGGAATCAGCCCCAGCATTTT.

This clonotype came up many times. This rearrangement joins TRBV5-1 to TRBJ1-1, with TRBD1 as a possible D gene (5 bases). The CDR3 contains 13 residues. V was pared by 3 bases and J by 4 bases, with 10 bases between. Germline CDR1 is SGHRS and CDR2 is YFSETQ. The CDR3: CASSSGMGTEAFF. CDR3 DNA sequence: TGCGCCAGCAGCTCAGGGATGGGCACTGAAGCTTTCTTT.

The sample holds a few counts of this clonotype. V is TRBV4-1 and J is TRBJ1-6; D gene uncertain. V lost 2 bases and J lost 7, with 12 bases in between. The germline V gene has CDR1 MGHRA and CDR2 YSYEKL. This CDR3 spans 15 amino acids. The CDR3 spells CASSQTSQRNSPLHF. For the CDR3, the DNA is TGCGCCAGCAGCCAAACCTCTCAGAGGAATTCACCCCTCCACTTT.

V usage is TRBV24-1 and J usage is TRBJ2-5; 8 nucleotides agree with TRBD1. Trimming took 5 bases from V and 5 from J; bases not matched to a gene: 15. Germline-derived CDR1 and CDR2 are KGHDR and SFDVKD. The CDR3 length is 17 residues. The CDR3 coding sequence is TGTGCCACCAGTGTTGCAGGGGGCGAGTCGTGGAGCGAGACCCAGTACTTC. Translated: CATSVAGGESWSETQYF.

The rearrangement uses TRBV5-1 and TRBJ1-5, with D tentatively TRBD1 (6 bases). Trimming took off 3 bases at V and 2 bases at J, with 18 bases between the two ends. Germline CDR1 is SGHRS and CDR2 is YFSETQ. The CDR3 consists of 17 residues. CDR3 DNA: TGCGCCAGCAGCTCCTTTCCCGGGGGCGCGGGCAATCAGCCCCAGCATTTT. Residues: CASSSFPGGAGNQPQHF.

CDR3 protein: CASSFGTSGRASQETQYF. The DNA of the CDR3 is TGTGCCAGCAGTTTCGGGACTAGCGGGAGGGCCTCCCAAGAGACCCAGTACTTC. V usage is TRBV6-6 and J usage is TRBJ2-5, with 16 bases matching TRBD2. J was trimmed by 1 base and V by 4 bases; bases with no gene match: 6. The germline CDR1 and CDR2 sequences are MNHNY and SVGAGI (reference sequence). The CDR3 contains 18 residues.

This clonotype was seen a few times. The chain has TRBV5-1 and TRBJ2-1, with 7 bases fitting TRBD1. CDR3 size: 14 residues. After removal of 4 bases from V and 7 bases from J, the junction contained 8 bases not matched to a gene. Germline CDR1 SGHRS, CDR2 YFSETQ. The CDR3 reads CASSPDRVGNEQFF. DNA for the CDR3: TGCGCCAGCAGCCCAGACAGGGTGGGAAATGAGCAGTTCTTC.

The table lists this clonotype with a few counts. V gene TRBV5-1 combines with J gene TRBJ2-3, with TRBD2 identical over 8 bases. Germline V gives CDR1 SGHRS, CDR2 YFSETQ. Losses at the gene ends were 4 bases for V and 6 bases for J; bases not matched to a gene: 13. This CDR3 comprises 16 residues. CDR3 sequence: CASSPATSGPSDTQYF. DNA of the CDR3: TGCGCCAGCAGCCCAGCTACTAGCGGCCCTTCGGATACGCAGTATTTT. The full variable domain, completed using reference TRBV5-1 and TRBJ2-3, is KAGVTQTPRYLIKTRGQQVTLSCSPISGHRSVSWYQQTPGQGLQFLFEYFSETQRNKGNFPGRFSGRQFSNSRSEMNVSTLELGDSALYLCASSPATSGPSDTQYFGPGTRLTVL.

CDR3 protein: CASSLAQNQPQHF. The CDR3 DNA reads TGTGCCAGCAGCTTAGCCCAAAATCAGCCCCAGCATTTT. This rearrangement joins TRBV7-6 to TRBJ1-5; D uncertain. The germline CDR1 and CDR2 sequences are SGHVS and FNYEAQ. This CDR3 comprises 13 residues. V was trimmed by 0 bases and J by 4 bases, leaving 4 bases between them.

This clonotype was detected a few times. V usage is TRBV7-6 and J usage is TRBJ1-4; the match to TRBD1 covers 8 bases. Trimming removed 5 bases from V and 2 bases from J; junction bases left unmatched: 1. From germline, CDR1 is SGHVS and CDR2 FNYEAQ. The CDR3 is 14 amino acids. As DNA, the CDR3 is TGTGCCAGCAGCCGGACAGGGACTAATGAAAAACTGTTTTTT. Its protein product is CASSRTGTNEKLFF.

The V call is TRBV12-3 or TRBV12-4, the J call TRBJ2-3, with D hard to call. The CDR3 totals 13 residues. Trimming took 6 bases from V and 2 from J, leaving 9 bases between them. CDR3 protein: CASSSYNTDTQYF. Here the CDR3 DNA reads TGTGCCAGCAGCAGCTACAACACAGATACGCAGTATTTT.

Notes on this clonotype: This sequence may be a read error, since a much larger clone differs from it by one base. The gene calls are TRBV7-3 and TRBJ1-5; D not resolved. This CDR3 contains 13 residues. Trimming left V 6 bases short and J 0 bases short, with 6 bases between. From germline, CDR1 is SGHTA and CDR2 FQGTGA. In DNA form, the CDR3 reads TGTGCCAGCAGGTTAGATAGCAATCAGCCCCAGCATTTT. Translation gives CASRLDSNQPQHF.

The V gene is TRBV6-2 or TRBV6-3, the J gene TRBJ2-1, with D possibly TRBD1 on 6 matching bases. This CDR3 is 15 amino acids long. V lost 5 bases, J lost 3 bases, and 14 bases lay in between. The germline V gene encodes CDR1 MNHEY and CDR2 SVGEGT. CDR3 DNA sequence: TGTGCCAGCAGTAAGGGGGAGAATCTCTACAATGAGCAGTTCTTC. It specifies CASSKGENLYNEQFF.

This clonotype was counted between two and nine times. The chain combines TRBV29-1 with TRBJ1-5, with D tentatively TRBD1 (6 bases). In germline, CDR1 is SQVTM, CDR2 ANQGSEA. Trimming stripped 8 bases from V and 4 bases from J, with 15 bases between. The CDR3 is 13 amino acids. In nucleotides, the CDR3 is TGCAGCTGTGACAGGAGATGGAATCAGCCCCAGCATTTT. It encodes CSCDRRWNQPQHF.

V and J are TRBV7-3 and TRBJ2-2; D is ambiguous. This CDR3 comprises 13 residues. V was clipped by 1 base and J by 3 bases, with 3 bases between them. The germline V gene has CDR1 SGHTA and CDR2 FQGTGA. The CDR3 region has the DNA TGTGCCAGCAGCTTAAGTGACACCGGGGAGCTGTTTTTT. This gives the protein CASSLSDTGELFF.

This chain connects TRBV7-9 to TRBJ2-5; TRBD1 matches 9 bases. The trim removed 5 bases at V and 1 base at J, leaving 8 bases unmatched. This CDR3 comprises 16 residues. Germline V gene lookup returns CDR1 SEHNR and CDR2 FQNEAQ (reference sequence). CDR3 amino acids: CASSIRQGVGQETQYF. Here the CDR3 DNA reads TGTGCCAGCAGCATAAGACAGGGGGTTGGCCAAGAGACCCAGTACTTC.

This clonotype occurred a few times. The rearrangement uses TRBV28 and TRBJ2-7; D call uncertain. Germline values: CDR1 MDHEN, CDR2 SYDVKM. With 5 bases removed from V and 4 bases from J, the gap between germline ends came to 9 bases. CDR3 size: 12 residues. CDR3 in amino acids: CASSPPGYEQYF. CDR3 coding DNA: TGTGCCAGCAGTCCCCCTGGTTACGAGCAGTACTTC.

This clonotype turned up a few times. The V gene is TRBV12-3 or TRBV12-4, the J gene TRBJ1-5; no firm D call. The CDR3 runs to 12 residues. Trimming left V 7 bases short and J 8 bases short, with 12 bases between. Here the CDR3 DNA reads TGTGCCAGCACCTACGGAAGCAAGCCCCAGCATTTT. Amino acid sequence: CASTYGSKPQHF.